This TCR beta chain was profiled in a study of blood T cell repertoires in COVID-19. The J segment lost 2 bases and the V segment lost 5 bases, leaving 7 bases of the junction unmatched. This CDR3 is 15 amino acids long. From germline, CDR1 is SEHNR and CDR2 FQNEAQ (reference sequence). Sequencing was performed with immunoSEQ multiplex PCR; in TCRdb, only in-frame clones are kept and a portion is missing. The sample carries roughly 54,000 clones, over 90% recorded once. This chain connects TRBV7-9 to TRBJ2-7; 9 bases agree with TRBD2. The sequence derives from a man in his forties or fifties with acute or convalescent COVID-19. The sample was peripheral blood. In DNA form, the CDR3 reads TGTGCCAGCAGCCCCCGGCTAGCGGGGACCTACGAGCAGTACTTC. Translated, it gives CASSPRLAGTYEQYF.